This T cell receptor (beta chain) was identified during a study of T cell responses to AZD1222 COVID-19 vaccine. In the case of this clone: Its specificity is not known.

Repertoires were generated with immunoSEQ multiplex PCR, while TCRdb's copy carries only in-frame clones and drops some. The sample yields about 78,000 clones, roughly 88% seen once. The ends were cut back, 0 bases at V and 1 base at J, with 8 bases in the middle. This CDR3 spans 16 amino acids. Germline V gives CDR1 SGHRS, CDR2 YFSETQ. Study findings and constraints: The repertoires were collected only after the peak T cell response. Donor demographics were predominantly white British with a female majority; clonal diversity may be underestimated. Baseline testing showed seropositivity in only six AZD1222 recipients. Spike-specific TCR repertoires showed rising breadth and depth after two AZD1222 doses.

Sequenced here: peripheral blood, sampled on day 0 of MenACWY control vaccination. The source of this sequence is an adult in good health. The rearrangement uses TRBV5-1 and TRBJ2-6; no definite D call. The CDR3: CASSLDGPSGANVLTF. The CDR3 region has the DNA TGCGCCAGCAGCTTGGACGGACCATCTGGGGCCAACGTCCTGACTTTC.